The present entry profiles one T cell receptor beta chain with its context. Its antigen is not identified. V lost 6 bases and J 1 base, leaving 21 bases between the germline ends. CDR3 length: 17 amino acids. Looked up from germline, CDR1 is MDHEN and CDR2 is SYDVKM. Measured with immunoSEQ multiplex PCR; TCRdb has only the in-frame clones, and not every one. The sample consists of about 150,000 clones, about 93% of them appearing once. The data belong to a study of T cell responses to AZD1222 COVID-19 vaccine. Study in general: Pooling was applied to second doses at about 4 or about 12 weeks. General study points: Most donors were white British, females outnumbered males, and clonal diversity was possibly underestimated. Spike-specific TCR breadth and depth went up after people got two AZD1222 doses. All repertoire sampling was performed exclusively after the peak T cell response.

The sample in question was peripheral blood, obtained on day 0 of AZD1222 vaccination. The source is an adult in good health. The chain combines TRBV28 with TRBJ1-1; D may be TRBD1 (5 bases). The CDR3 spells CASSRHNSFGGNTEAFF. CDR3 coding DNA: TGTGCCAGCAGCCGACACAACTCTTTCGGGGGGAACACTGAAGCTTTCTTT.